This record concerns one TCR beta chain sequence. Its target is unknown. J gave up 7 bases and V 4 bases, and 10 bases lay outside the gene matches. Looked up from germline, CDR1 is LGHDT and CDR2 is YNNKEL (reference sequence). This CDR3 spans 15 amino acids. The sample originates from a study of T cell responses to AZD1222 COVID-19 vaccine. Study-level results: Donors, mostly white British, included more females; clonal diversity was possibly underestimated. Distributed over spike, vaccine-associated CD4 TCRs predominated at 160-218 and 743-854. Compared with day 0, the breadth and depth of the Spike-specific TCR repertoire rose significantly after two doses of AZD1222. After the peak T cell response, and only then, were repertoires sampled.

Sequencing used immunoSEQ multiplex PCR; TCRdb keeps in-frame clones, though not all of them. The data contain 120,000 or so clones, 80% to 90% of them singletons. This chain uses TRBV3-1 (or the pseudogene TRBV3-2) with TRBJ1-5; 7 bases are shared with TRBD1. The sequencing used peripheral blood, collected on day 0 of AZD1222 vaccination. This receptor was obtained from an adult in good health. The CDR3 is CASSRDRQGGQPQHF. The CDR3 region has the DNA TGTGCCAGCAGCCGAGATCGACAGGGCGGACAGCCCCAGCATTTT.